This T cell receptor (beta chain) originates from a study of control samples from healthy donors and cancer patients. Clones were sequenced by immunoSEQ multiplex PCR, and TCRdb holds only the in-frame ones, with some missing. The sample lists about 65,000 clones; around nine tenths were seen once. This clonotype was obtained from a woman in her 50s with colorectal cancer. Sequenced: PBMCs.

The CDR3 sequence: CSVVTSGRDEQYF. CDR3 nucleotides: TGCAGCGTTGTTACTAGCGGGAGGGACGAGCAGTACTTC. The V gene is TRBV29-1, the J gene TRBJ2-7, with 13 bases lining up with TRBD2. The CDR3 covers 13 residues. Germline V lookup: CDR1 SQVTM, CDR2 ANQGSEA. The V gene end was trimmed by 4 bases and the J gene end by 5 bases; junction bases not matched to a gene: 2.